The 8 T cell receptor beta chains below all came from one sample that was sequenced in a study of cytomegalovirus exposure and HLA in healthy donors. The study ran its PCR with 60 Vbeta and 13 Jbeta primers. Libraries were prepared by immunoSEQ multiplex PCR; TCRdb keeps only in-frame clonotypes and omits some of them. The table lists fewer than 130,000 clones, 50% to 65% of them singletons. Sequences were obtained from PBMCs. These receptors were obtained from a man under 40 in good health and CMV-seropositive.

This clone has a handful of counts. This chain links TRBV15 with TRBJ2-1, with 9 bases lining up with TRBD2. V trimming: 2 bases; J trimming: 8 bases; junction bases outside the gene matches: 10. The CDR3 has 16 residues. Germline lookup yields CDR1 LNHNV and CDR2 YYDKDF (reference sequence). This CDR3 reads CATSRTASGVGDEQFF. CDR3 nucleotide sequence: TGTGCCACCAGCAGAACGGCTAGCGGGGTGGGGGATGAGCAGTTCTTC.

The CDR3 sequence: CASSQEGPRERFF. For the CDR3, the DNA is TGTGCCAGCAGCCAAGAGGGGCCTCGAGAACGGTTCTTC. V is TRBV4-2 and J is TRBJ2-1, with a possible D match to TRBD1 (5 bases). V was pared by 0 bases and J by 15 bases, with 15 bases between. The CDR3 is 13 residues long. In germline, CDR1 is LGHNA, CDR2 YNFKEQ.

This clone was counted once. V is TRBV19 and J is TRBJ1-5; a weak D match, TRBD1 (5 bases). Germline V gives CDR1 LNHDA, CDR2 SQIVND (reference sequence). Trimming took off 7 bases at V and 5 bases at J, with 9 bases between the two ends. The CDR3 loop spans 12 amino acids. Written as DNA, the CDR3 is TGTGCCAGTACTAGGGGCTATCAGCCCCAGCATTTT. It yields the protein CASTRGYQPQHF.

This clone showed up just a few times. The gene calls are TRBV4-2 and TRBJ2-3; 7 bases map to TRBD2. Losses at the gene ends were 0 bases for V and 2 bases for J; bases not matched to a gene: 8. Germline CDR1 is LGHNA and CDR2 is YNFKEQ. The CDR3 runs 17 residues. The CDR3 here is CASSQDLGRGNTDTQYF. The CDR3 nucleotides are TGTGCCAGCAGCCAAGATTTGGGGCGGGGGAACACAGATACGCAGTATTTT.

The J gene is TRBJ2-7, the V gene TRBV4-1; weak D call: TRBD2 (5 bases). V shed 4 bases and J shed 2 bases, with 15 bases lying between them. CDR3 length equals 15 residues. Germline CDR1 and CDR2: MGHRA and YSYEKL. Written as DNA, the CDR3 is TGCGCCAGCAGCCGCCCAGGCACGGGAACCTACGAGCAGTACTTC. This sequence encodes CASSRPGTGTYEQYF.

This clone was counted between two and nine times. This chain's CDR3 is CASKPSYTDTQYF. The CDR3 DNA sequence: TGTGCCAGTAAGCCGTCTTACACAGATACGCAGTATTTT. This chain links TRBV19 with TRBJ2-3; D is ambiguous. Deletions cut 7 bases from V and 2 bases from J, with 10 bases between. The CDR3 is 13 amino acids. The germline V gene encodes CDR1 LNHDA and CDR2 SQIVND (reference sequence).

V and J are TRBV5-6 and TRBJ1-6, with TRBD1 matching 7 bases. Germline V gene lookup returns CDR1 SGHDT and CDR2 YYEEEE. Trimming removed 7 bases from V and 6 bases from J; junction bases left unmatched: 10. This CDR3 region has 15 residues. The CDR3, as DNA: TGTGCCAGCCTATCTACAGGGGCAGGTAATTCACCCCTCCACTTT. It specifies CASLSTGAGNSPLHF.

The chain has TRBV6-5 and TRBJ1-1; no clear D gene. V gave up 3 bases and J gave up 4 bases, with 9 bases separating them. Germline V lookup: CDR1 MNHEY, CDR2 SVGAGI. CDR3 size: 13 residues. The CDR3 protein is CASSYLGSTEAFF. The DNA for the CDR3 is TGTGCCAGCAGTTATCTGGGGAGCACTGAAGCTTTCTTT.